The 25 T cell receptor beta chains listed next were all sequenced from one sample in a study of cytomegalovirus exposure and HLA in healthy donors. Both 60 Vbeta primers and 13 Jbeta primers went into the PCR. Profiling relied on immunoSEQ multiplex PCR, and the TCRdb table lists in-frame clones only, not all of them. The profile covers fewer than 200,000 clones, with less than 75% appearing a single time and over 1.2% taken by the ten largest. Sequencing was done on a sample of PBMCs. The receptors were sampled from a girl between 5 and 17 years old in good health and CMV-seronegative.

This clone has a handful of counts. The chain combines TRBV12-5 with TRBJ2-3; 8 bases line up with TRBD1. Per germline, CDR1 LGHNT and CDR2 FRNRAP. The CDR3 is 14 amino acids. Trimming at V came to 8 bases and at J to 3 bases, leaving 7 bases not matched to a gene. The CDR3 region is CASNQGARTDTQYF. Written as DNA, the CDR3 is TGTGCTAGTAACCAGGGGGCGAGGACAGATACGCAGTATTTT. Full variable domain (outside the CDR3, taken from reference TRBV12-5 and TRBJ2-3): DARVTQTPRHKVTEMGQEVTMRCQPILGHNTVFWYRQTMMQGLELLAYFRNRAPLDDSGMPKDRFSAEMPDATLATLKIQPSEPRDSAVYFCASNQGARTDTQYFGPGTRLTVL.

The chain links TRBV19 to TRBJ1-1; 8 bases map to TRBD1. This CDR3 is 16 amino acids long. The junction had 10 bases not matched to a gene; V was cut back by 3 bases and J by 4 bases. Germline V gives CDR1 LNHDA, CDR2 SQIVND (reference sequence). The CDR3 region has the DNA TGTGCCAGTAGTATGGGACAGGCAATTTTGGGCACTGAAGCTTTCTTT. It codes for CASSMGQAILGTEAFF.

This chain links TRBV10-2 with TRBJ1-6; 11 bases line up with TRBD1. The CDR3 length is 15 residues. CDR1 and CDR2 from the germline V gene are WSHSY and SAAADI. The V segment lost 4 bases and the J segment 8 bases; nucleotides outside the gene matches: 4. As DNA, the CDR3 is TGCGCCAGCAGTGCCCGGACAGGGGGCGATTCACCCCTCCACTTT. Translating it yields CASSARTGGDSPLHF.

CDR3 in DNA: TGTGCCAGCAGTGACCGGCAGGGCAGACAGCCCCAGCATTTT. Translation: CASSDRQGRQPQHF. This rearrangement joins TRBV6-1 to TRBJ1-5; maybe TRBD1 (5 bases). CDR1 and CDR2 from the germline V gene are MNHNS and SASEGT. V lost 3 bases, J lost 7 bases, and 13 bases lay in between. CDR3 length: 14 residues.

Comments on this clone: Relative to the germline gene, one junction end is altered; a read error may explain this. The J gene is TRBJ1-2, the V gene TRBV6-5, with D possibly matching TRBD1 (5 bases). Germline V CDR1 and CDR2: MNHEY, SVGAGI. This CDR3 is built from 11 residues. The CDR3 spells CASSDRYGYNF. Here the CDR3 DNA reads TGTGCCAGCAGTGACAGATATGGCTACAACTTC.

The J gene is TRBJ1-1, the V gene TRBV7-6, with a possible D match to TRBD1 (6 bases). The CDR3 consists of 15 residues. Germline V lookup: CDR1 SGHVS, CDR2 FNYEAQ. V was shortened by 4 bases and J by 0 bases, with 12 bases between the two germline ends. This CDR3 reads CASSSTTGLNTEAFF. CDR3 sequence (DNA): TGTGCCAGCAGCTCGACGACAGGCCTGAACACTGAAGCTTTCTTT.

This chain joins TRBV29-1 and TRBJ1-2; weak D call: TRBD1 (6 bases). CDR3 length: 14 residues. V lost 6 bases, J lost 6 bases, and 20 bases lay in between. Per the germline V gene, CDR1 is SQVTM and CDR2 is ANQGSEA. This chain's CDR3 is CSVRGGVFADGYTF. CDR3 nucleotide sequence: TGCAGCGTAAGAGGGGGAGTGTTCGCCGATGGCTACACCTTC.

The gene calls are TRBV5-1 and TRBJ2-1, with 7 bases aligning to TRBD2. The V gene end was trimmed by 3 bases and the J gene end by 0 bases; junction bases not matched to a gene: 12. CDR3 length: 18 amino acids. Per the germline V gene, CDR1 is SGHRS and CDR2 is YFSETQ. The CDR3 protein is CASSSFFSGGSSYNEQFF. The CDR3 DNA reads TGCGCCAGCAGCTCCTTTTTTTCGGGGGGTAGCTCCTACAATGAGCAGTTCTTC.

This clone was seen a handful of times. The CDR3 region is CASSLARDRGNSPLHF. The CDR3 region has the DNA TGTGCCAGCAGCTTGGCCCGCGACAGGGGTAATTCACCCCTCCACTTT. This sequence joins TRBV5-4 and TRBJ1-6; 8 bases agree with TRBD1. The CDR3 length is 16 residues. The germline CDR1 and CDR2 sequences are SGHNT and YYREEE (reference sequence). The V segment lost 0 bases and the J segment 6 bases; nucleotides outside the gene matches: 5.

The rearrangement uses TRBV27 and TRBJ1-2; D perhaps matches TRBD1 (6 bases). The CDR3 consists of 14 residues. Trimming took off 5 bases at V and 1 base at J, with 11 bases between the two ends. Per the germline V gene, CDR1 is MNHEY and CDR2 is SMNVEV (reference sequence). In DNA, the CDR3 is TGTGCCAGCAGTGACGGGGGGCTTAACTATGGCTACACCTTC. Its protein product is CASSDGGLNYGYTF.

The CDR3 region is CASSYSEQETQYF. DNA for the CDR3: TGTGCCAGCAGTTACTCAGAGCAAGAGACCCAGTACTTC. The V and J genes are TRBV6-5 and TRBJ2-5; D gene uncertain. V dropped 0 bases and J dropped 2 bases, with 4 bases sitting between them. Germline loops: CDR1 MNHEY, CDR2 SVGAGI. The CDR3 is 13 amino acids.

The chain links TRBV30 to TRBJ1-3, with 8 positions matching TRBD1. The CDR3 extends over 15 amino acids. Germline lookup yields CDR1 GTSNPN and CDR2 SVGIG (reference sequence). Trimming at V came to 2 bases and at J to 1 base, leaving 4 bases not matched to a gene. Here the CDR3 reads CAWSSGGMSGNTIYF. The DNA of the CDR3 is TGTGCCTGGAGTTCAGGGGGCATGTCTGGAAACACCATATATTTT.

The CDR3 sequence: CASSPTDSPNTGELFF. Written as DNA, the CDR3 is TGCGCCAGCAGCCCAACGGACAGTCCGAACACCGGGGAGCTGTTTTTT. The rearrangement uses TRBV5-1 and TRBJ2-2; a weak D match, TRBD1 (6 bases). CDR1 and CDR2 from the germline V gene are SGHRS and YFSETQ. This CDR3 spans 16 amino acids. Trimming left V 4 bases short and J 0 bases short, with 13 bases between.

This chain joins TRBV5-1 and TRBJ1-2; D gene ambiguous. The germline gives CDR1 SGHRS, CDR2 YFSETQ. V lost 0 bases and J 4 bases, leaving 16 bases between the germline ends. CDR3 size: 16 residues. CDR3 DNA: TGCGCCAGCAGCTTGGCCCCGGAGGTGGGTCGCTATGGCTACACCTTC. Translated, it gives CASSLAPEVGRYGYTF.

J is TRBJ1-2 and V is TRBV19; D gene uncertain. V shed 5 bases and J shed 0 bases, with 10 bases lying between them. The CDR3 extends over 14 amino acids. From germline, CDR1 is LNHDA and CDR2 SQIVND (reference sequence). The CDR3 nucleotides read TGTGCCAGTAGTTCCGGGGAGTCTAACTATGGCTACACCTTC. Translation: CASSSGESNYGYTF.

This clone came up once. The chain carries TRBV5-6 and TRBJ2-7; D unclear. Germline loops: CDR1 SGHDT, CDR2 YYEEEE. Trimming removed 3 bases from V and 5 bases from J, with 21 bases in between. The CDR3 totals 16 residues. This chain's CDR3 is CASSSETGGLLHEQYF. In DNA, the CDR3 is TGTGCCAGCAGCTCCGAAACTGGTGGTTTACTCCACGAGCAGTACTTC.

The CDR3 DNA reads TGTGCCAGCAGCTTGGGGACAGGGTCACTCACGTACACCTTC. It encodes CASSLGTGSLTYTF. The gene calls are TRBV5-6 and TRBJ1-2; TRBD1 agrees at 8 bases. The CDR3 extends over 14 amino acids. The trim removed 0 bases at V and 11 bases at J, leaving 9 bases unmatched. CDR1 is SGHDT and CDR2 is YYEEEE in the germline V gene.

The CDR3 loop reads CASSYWASTDTQYF. Written as DNA, the CDR3 is TGTGCCAGCAGTTACTGGGCTAGCACAGATACGCAGTATTTT. The chain is built from TRBV6-5 and TRBJ2-3; D is undetermined. This CDR3 spans 14 amino acids. Germline CDR1 reads MNHEY; CDR2 reads SVGAGI. V dropped 1 base and J dropped 0 bases, with 5 bases sitting between them.

This clone was seen a handful of times. The chain joins TRBV5-1 to TRBJ2-7; tentatively, D is TRBD1 (6 bases). The length of the CDR3 is 13 residues. Trimming stripped 4 bases from V and 4 bases from J, with 12 bases between. CDR1 SGHRS and CDR2 YFSETQ come from the germline V gene. Here the CDR3 DNA reads TGCGCCAGCAGCCCAGGGGTTGAGTACGAGCAGTACTTC. It specifies CASSPGVEYEQYF.

The chain uses TRBV4-2 and TRBJ2-3; D might be TRBD1 (6 bases). V shed 0 bases and J shed 2 bases, with 12 bases lying between them. The CDR3 contains 16 residues. Germline CDR1 and CDR2: LGHNA and YNFKEQ. Written as DNA, the CDR3 is TGTGCCAGCAGCCAAGATCCCGGGACACCCACAGATACGCAGTATTTT. Amino acid sequence: CASSQDPGTPTDTQYF.

V and J are TRBV30 and TRBJ2-3, with D perhaps TRBD2 (6 bases). Trimming took 1 base from V and 6 from J, leaving 8 bases between them. CDR1 and CDR2 (germline): GTSNPN, SVGIG (reference sequence). This CDR3 is 12 amino acids long. CDR3 bases: TGTGCCTGGAGTGGGGGAGGTGATACGCAGTATTTT. Amino acids: CAWSGGGDTQYF.

The chain uses TRBV7-6 and TRBJ1-3; the D gene is possibly TRBD1 (6 bases). V was shortened by 9 bases and J by 0 bases, with 12 bases between the two germline ends. Germline-derived CDR1 and CDR2 are SGHVS and FNYEAQ. This CDR3 has 14 residues. Here the CDR3 DNA reads TGTGCCAGTGGAGGGGGGGACTCTGGAAACACCATATATTTT. It is translated as CASGGGDSGNTIYF.

The genes are TRBV27 and TRBJ2-7; D may be TRBD1 (5 bases). The germline V gene has CDR1 MNHEY and CDR2 SMNVEV (reference sequence). V lost 3 bases and J 3 bases, leaving 12 bases between the germline ends. The CDR3 consists of 14 residues. The CDR3 here is CASSLKGPYYEQYF. The CDR3 coding sequence is TGTGCCAGCAGTTTGAAGGGGCCTTACTACGAGCAGTACTTC.

The chain carries TRBV15 and TRBJ2-4; no reliable D call. CDR1 is LNHNV and CDR2 is YYDKDF in the germline V gene (reference sequence). The germline V and J ends were trimmed by 1 base and 4 bases, with 14 bases remaining between them. The CDR3 is 16 residues long. This CDR3 is CATSRVRMESKNIQYF. CDR3 nucleotides: TGTGCCACCAGCAGAGTGAGGATGGAATCAAAAAACATTCAGTACTTC. Based on the CDR3 plus reference TRBV15 and TRBJ2-4, the full variable domain is DAMVIQNPRYQVTQFGKPVTLSCSQTLNHNVMYWYQQKSSQAPKLLFHYYDKDFNNEADTPDNFQSRRPNTSFCFLDIRSPGLGDTAMYLCATSRVRMESKNIQYFGAGTRLSVL.

The V call is TRBV29-1, the J call TRBJ2-5; D is ambiguous. The CDR3 consists of 12 residues. Trimming cost V 7 bases and J 1 base, with 10 bases left between them. Germline V CDR1 and CDR2: SQVTM, ANQGSEA. The CDR3 nucleotides are TGCAGCGCCCTAGATAGCCAAGAGACCCAGTACTTC. Amino acids: CSALDSQETQYF.